The 4 T cell receptor beta chains below come from one sample, sequenced in a study of Ad26.COV2.S vaccination and SARS-CoV-2 variants. Treatment reported: 15 to 20 received Ad26.COV2.S at low or high dose, single or two shots; roughly five received placebo; per-sample allocation not given. Day 63 after the first injection of vaccine or placebo was the sampling time. Here immunoSEQ multiplex PCR was the method, and the copy in TCRdb shows in-frame clones only, minus some. This table has around 340,000 clones, around 89% appearing once. The sample was peripheral blood, taken in a trial of Ad26.COV2.S vaccine versus placebo. These receptor sequences come from a person between 18 and 65 years old who received the Ad26.COV2.S COVID-19 vaccine or a placebo.

This chain uses TRBV24-1 with TRBJ2-3; 8 bases are a match to TRBD1. With V trimmed by 4 bases and J by 3 bases, 5 bases remained unmatched. CDR3 length: 15 residues. The germline CDR1 and CDR2 sequences are KGHDR and SFDVKD. The chain's CDR3 is CATSDATGATDTQYF. The CDR3 nucleotides read TGTGCCACCAGTGACGCGACAGGGGCGACAGATACGCAGTATTTT.

The chain links TRBV5-1 to TRBJ2-7; D may be TRBD1 (5 bases). V lost 1 base, J lost 3 bases, and 14 bases lay in between. The CDR3 is 15 residues long. Per germline, CDR1 SGHRS and CDR2 YFSETQ. The CDR3 spells CASSLLSGLFYEQYF. DNA for the CDR3: TGCGCCAGCAGCTTGTTGTCAGGGTTGTTCTACGAGCAGTACTTC.

The chain carries TRBV29-1 and TRBJ1-1; unclear D gene. The V and J ends lost 0 bases and 6 bases respectively, with 17 bases between them. CDR3 length: 15 amino acids. Germline assignment: CDR1 SQVTM and CDR2 ANQGSEA. CDR3 protein: CSVEDQGGPRPEAFF. CDR3 nucleotides: TGCAGCGTTGAAGATCAAGGCGGACCCCGGCCTGAAGCTTTCTTT.

The chain employs TRBV11-1 and TRBJ2-1; 9 bases agree with TRBD1. The CDR3 totals 15 residues. The V segment lost 2 bases and the J segment 5 bases; nucleotides outside the gene matches: 4. CDR1 is SGHAT, CDR2 FQDESV, per germline (reference sequence). The CDR3 region is CASSLRRTGDNEQFF. The DNA for the CDR3 is TGTGCCAGCAGCTTACGGAGGACAGGGGACAATGAGCAGTTCTTC.